These 15 T cell receptor beta chains share one sample of origin, sequenced in a study of blood T cell repertoires in COVID-19. The repertoire was sequenced with immunoSEQ multiplex PCR; TCRdb's copy has only in-frame clones and lacks some. This table has 120,000 to 150,000 clones, under 90% appearing once. The sample taken for sequencing was peripheral blood. These receptors came from a human donor in a cohort sampled during active COVID-19.

The chain couples TRBV6-2 or TRBV6-3 to TRBJ2-2, with 9 bases matching TRBD1. This CDR3 is 18 amino acids long. Looked up from germline, CDR1 is MNHEY and CDR2 is SVGEGT. The ends lost 0 bases at V and 4 bases at J; junction bases unmatched: 9. CDR3 in amino acids: CASSYSTNRGLLTGELFF. CDR3 bases: TGTGCCAGCAGTTACTCGACTAACAGGGGGCTGCTCACCGGGGAGCTGTTTTTT.

This clone was counted at least ten times. This rearrangement joins TRBV24-1 to TRBJ2-2; TRBD1 aligns across 10 bases. CDR3 length equals 15 residues. J was trimmed by 7 bases and V by 10 bases; bases with no gene match: 11. Germline CDR1 reads KGHDR; CDR2 reads SFDVKD. As DNA, the CDR3 is TGTGCCACTGCTACAGGGACAGGGGACGTCGGGGAGCTGTTTTTT. The encoded protein is CATATGTGDVGELFF.

The chain uses TRBV10-3 and TRBJ2-2; D may be TRBD2 (5 bases). The CDR3 sequence is 14 residues long. CDR1 is ENHRY, CDR2 SYGVKD, per germline. V lost 4 bases and J 7 bases, leaving 13 bases between the germline ends. Written as DNA, the CDR3 is TGTGCCATCAGTGGAGGGCTTGAAAGCGGGGAGCTGTTTTTT. Translating it yields CAISGGLESGELFF.

This chain uses TRBV3-1 (or the pseudogene TRBV3-2) with TRBJ1-1, with 7 bases aligning to TRBD1. The CDR3 has 14 residues. V gave up 6 bases and J gave up 3 bases; unmatched junction bases: 7. Germline values: CDR1 LGHDT, CDR2 YNNKEL (reference sequence). The CDR3 is CASRNRDSHTEAFF. Here the CDR3 DNA reads TGTGCCAGCAGAAACCGGGACAGCCACACTGAAGCTTTCTTT.

The chain uses TRBV3-1 (or the pseudogene TRBV3-2) and TRBJ1-5; TRBD1 matches at 8 bases. The V gene's germline CDR1 is LGHDT and CDR2 YNNKEL (reference sequence). The J segment lost 0 bases and the V segment lost 2 bases, leaving 9 bases of the junction unmatched. CDR3 size: 18 residues. The CDR3 protein is CASSQLPGGKDSNQPQHF. The CDR3 DNA reads as TGTGCCAGCAGCCAACTGCCAGGGGGCAAAGATAGCAATCAGCCCCAGCATTTT.

The V and J genes are TRBV19 and TRBJ1-5; D is possibly TRBD1 (5 bases). The V gene lost 6 bases and the J gene lost 2 bases, with 17 bases spanning the gap. Looked up from germline, CDR1 is LNHDA and CDR2 is SQIVND (reference sequence). This CDR3 contains 16 residues. CDR3 bases: TGTGCCAGTAGGGAGCAGGGTCCGGGTGGCAATCAGCCCCAGCATTTT. This encodes CASREQGPGGNQPQHF. Full variable domain (missing parts from reference TRBV19 and TRBJ1-5): DGGITQSPKYLFRKEGQNVTLSCEQNLNHDAMYWYRQDPGQGLRLIYYSQIVNDFQKGDIAEGYSVSREKKESFPLTVTSAQKNPTAFYLCASREQGPGGNQPQHFGDGTRLSIL.

The genes are TRBV2 and TRBJ1-5, with D uncertain. The germline V and J ends were trimmed by 5 bases and 3 bases, with 14 bases remaining between them. CDR1 and CDR2 (germline): SNHLY, FYNNEI. CDR3 length: 15 amino acids. The CDR3, as DNA: TGTGCCAGCAGTCCCCAAGCCTTGTTCAATCAGCCCCAGCATTTT. It is translated as CASSPQALFNQPQHF.

This chain joins TRBV5-1 and TRBJ2-7; the D gene is possibly TRBD1 (6 bases). Germline CDR1 is SGHRS and CDR2 is YFSETQ. The V end was cut by 2 bases, the J end by 3 bases, with 15 bases between. This CDR3 has 15 residues. DNA of the CDR3: TGCGCCAGCAGCTTCCGGCCAGGGGCTAACTACGAGCAGTACTTC. Its translation: CASSFRPGANYEQYF.

The genes are TRBV4-3 and TRBJ2-7, with TRBD1 matching over 9 bases. Germline loops: CDR1 LGHNA, CDR2 YSLEER. There are 15 residues in the CDR3. J was trimmed by 4 bases and V by 3 bases; bases with no gene match: 7. For the CDR3, the DNA is TGCGCCAGCAGCCATTCCGGGACAGGGAGATACGAGCAGTACTTC. Translating gives CASSHSGTGRYEQYF.

This chain connects TRBV15 to TRBJ1-5; the D gene is possibly TRBD1 (6 bases). Trimming took off 2 bases at V and 1 base at J, with 9 bases between the two ends. CDR3 length equals 15 residues. Germline lookup yields CDR1 LNHNV and CDR2 YYDKDF (reference sequence). The CDR3, as DNA: TGTGCCACCAGCAGACAGGGGTTAAGCAATCAGCCCCAGCATTTT. As protein: CATSRQGLSNQPQHF. The variable domain in full, with the rest retrieved from reference TRBV15 and TRBJ1-5, is DAMVIQNPRYQVTQFGKPVTLSCSQTLNHNVMYWYQQKSSQAPKLLFHYYDKDFNNEADTPDNFQSRRPNTSFCFLDIRSPGLGDTAMYLCATSRQGLSNQPQHFGDGTRLSIL.

This clone was detected ten times or more. V gene TRBV7-3 combines with J gene TRBJ1-1; a possible D gene is TRBD1 (6 bases). Trimming removed 2 bases at V and 1 base at J, with 11 bases between. The CDR3 is 15 amino acids. Germline V gives CDR1 SGHTA, CDR2 FQGTGA. The CDR3 loop is CASSLVTGPNTEAFF. CDR3 DNA sequence: TGTGCCAGCAGCTTAGTGACAGGCCCGAACACTGAAGCTTTCTTT.

V is TRBV6-5 and J is TRBJ1-2, with D possibly being TRBD1 (6 bases). The CDR3 has 13 residues. Germline loops: CDR1 MNHEY, CDR2 SVGAGI. The V and J ends lost 4 bases and 6 bases respectively, with 12 bases between them. The CDR3 protein is CASSFQGRDGYTF. CDR3 bases: TGTGCCAGCAGTTTCCAGGGGAGGGATGGCTACACCTTC.

This chain joins TRBV11-3 and TRBJ1-5; D possibly corresponds to TRBD1 (6 bases). Trimming cost V 6 bases and J 3 bases, with 12 bases left between them. Germline-derived CDR1 and CDR2 are SGHNT and YENEEA. The CDR3 spans 14 residues. CDR3 sequence: CASSLTGPNQPQHF. In DNA form, the CDR3 reads TGTGCCAGCAGTTTGACAGGACCCAATCAGCCCCAGCATTTT.

The table lists this clone with a count of one. This sequence joins TRBV6-5 and TRBJ1-2; perhaps TRBD1 as D (5 bases). The CDR3 contains 13 residues. V dropped 11 bases and J dropped 7 bases, with 20 bases sitting between them. The V gene's germline CDR1 is MNHEY and CDR2 SVGAGI. CDR3 residues: CAARGGKLGGYTF. The CDR3 nucleotides are TGTGCCGCCCGGGGGGGGAAGCTAGGTGGCTACACCTTC.

The chain couples TRBV19 to TRBJ2-3, with TRBD1 matching 9 bases. With 9 bases clipped from V and 1 base from J, the junction kept 2 bases outside the gene matches. CDR3 size: 13 residues. CDR1 and CDR2 from the germline V gene are LNHDA and SQIVND (reference sequence). Here the CDR3 reads CASRDRGTDTQYF. Written as DNA, the CDR3 is TGTGCCAGCCGGGACAGGGGCACAGATACGCAGTATTTT.